The 19 T cell receptor beta chains given below trace back to one sample, sequenced in a study of T cells after posttransplantation cyclophosphamide. Cyclophosphamide on days +3 and +4 followed busulfan-fludarabine conditioning and a marrow graft. This table comes from immunoSEQ multiplex PCR, and its TCRdb copy is limited to in-frame clones, with some not included. The counts give about 7,700 clones, none of them seen only once; approximately 5.9% is held by the top ten. Material: PBMCs, obtained after allogeneic stem cell transplant with posttransplant cyclophosphamide. The origin of the receptors is a female patient aged 50-65 years who received an allogeneic stem cell transplant from an unrelated donor, was CMV-positive, and had acute GVHD only. The graft donor may be the source of some T cells.

This clone was detected ten times or more. The CDR3 protein is CASSGTINEQFF. The DNA for the CDR3 is TGTGCCAGCAGCGGGACTATCAATGAGCAGTTCTTC. The chain links TRBV2 to TRBJ2-1; 7 positions agree with TRBD2. Germline-derived CDR1 and CDR2 are SNHLY and FYNNEI. The CDR3 consists of 12 residues. V lost 6 bases, J lost 6 bases, and 2 bases stayed unmatched.

For this clone: A junction end diverges from the germline sequence, so it may reflect a read error. This chain uses TRBV18 with TRBJ1-3; D possibly corresponds to TRBD1 (5 bases). The CDR3 contains 16 residues. The germline V gene encodes CDR1 KGHSH and CDR2 LQKENI. CDR3 DNA: TGTGCCAGCTCACTCTCCAGACAGAGCTCTGGAAACACCACATATTTT. This sequence encodes CASSLSRQSSGNTTYF.

This clone was seen many times. The chain recombines TRBV11-3 with TRBJ2-1; D possibly corresponds to TRBD2 (6 bases). The CDR3 totals 15 residues. Trimming took off 3 bases at V and 0 bases at J, with 9 bases between the two ends. Germline V CDR1 and CDR2: SGHNT, YENEEA. CDR3 in amino acids: CASSLDGSSYNEQFF. CDR3 nucleotides: TGTGCCAGCAGCTTGGACGGGAGCTCCTACAATGAGCAGTTCTTC.

This clone was recorded at least ten times. The J gene is TRBJ2-7, the V gene TRBV7-9; 9 nucleotides align to TRBD1. Germline loops: CDR1 SEHNR, CDR2 FQNEAQ (reference sequence). V was pared by 4 bases and J by 4 bases, with 8 bases of the junction left unmatched. CDR3 size: 15 residues. For the CDR3, the DNA is TGTGCCAGCAGCTCCCAGGGACAGGGAGAATACGAGCAGTACTTC. This sequence encodes CASSSQGQGEYEQYF.

This clone was recorded at least ten times. The chain carries TRBV9 and TRBJ2-6; 9 bases agree with TRBD1. The germline CDR1 and CDR2 sequences are SGDLS and YYNGEE. The CDR3 totals 19 residues. Germline trimming cut 3 bases from V and 4 bases from J; bases unmatched to any gene: 14. In nucleotides, the CDR3 is TGTGCCAGCAGCGCTCTGCCGGGACAGGGAATTAGAGGGGCCAACGTCCTGACTTTC. Translation: CASSALPGQGIRGANVLTF.

This clone is termed medium-sized. V gene TRBV4-2 combines with J gene TRBJ1-4; the match to TRBD1 covers 7 bases. V lost 3 bases, J lost 8 bases, and 6 bases stayed unmatched. The CDR3 is 14 amino acids. Germline V gene sequence: CDR1 LGHNA, CDR2 YNFKEQ. The CDR3 region has the DNA TGTGCCAGCAGCCAGGAAGTGACAGGGGAAAAACTGTTTTTT. Protein product: CASSQEVTGEKLFF.

This clone was seen only a few times. The chain uses TRBV9 and TRBJ2-3, with D possibly matching TRBD2 (5 bases). V was cut by 6 bases and J by 0 bases, with 14 bases left in between. Per the germline V gene, CDR1 is SGDLS and CDR2 is YYNGEE. CDR3 size: 15 residues. The CDR3 nucleotides read TGTGCCAGCACTATAGGGAGTACTAGCACAGATACGCAGTATTTT. As protein: CASTIGSTSTDTQYF.

This clone was observed many times. The chain has TRBV30 and TRBJ1-1; D is perhaps TRBD1 (6 bases). Trimming cost V 0 bases and J 6 bases, with 14 bases left between them. Germline CDR1 GTSNPN, CDR2 SVGIG (reference sequence). The CDR3 loop spans 14 amino acids. The CDR3 sequence is CAWSVSGAKSEAFF. CDR3 sequence (DNA): TGTGCCTGGAGTGTATCAGGGGCCAAATCTGAAGCTTTCTTT.

V usage is TRBV12-5 and J usage is TRBJ1-6; D is unclear. This CDR3 is built from 16 residues. The V end was cut by 6 bases, the J end by 6 bases, with 18 bases between. Germline V lookup: CDR1 LGHNT, CDR2 FRNRAP. The CDR3 nucleotides read TGTGCTAGTGGCAACACAGCCGATTTCGTTAATTCACCCCTCCACTTT. Its protein is CASGNTADFVNSPLHF.

This clone was found many times. The CDR3 is CSALTGGTGELFF. The CDR3 DNA reads TGCAGCGCACTGACAGGCGGGACCGGGGAGCTGTTTTTT. The chain is built from TRBV29-1 and TRBJ2-2, with D possibly matching TRBD1 (6 bases). The CDR3 consists of 13 residues. The germline V gene has CDR1 SQVTM and CDR2 ANQGSEA. Trimming cost V 7 bases and J 5 bases, with 14 bases left between them.

This clone was observed at least ten times. This chain links TRBV27 with TRBJ2-7; 7 bases agree with TRBD1. The V gene end was trimmed by 5 bases and the J gene end by 2 bases; junction bases not matched to a gene: 3. CDR1 and CDR2 (germline): MNHEY, SMNVEV (reference sequence). The CDR3 spans 13 residues. The CDR3 DNA is TGTGCCAGCAGTGTGCAGGGGGCCTACGAGCAGTACTTC. This gives the protein CASSVQGAYEQYF.

This clone was recorded at least ten times. The J gene is TRBJ2-3, the V gene TRBV29-1; 7 bases match TRBD1. The CDR3 has 15 amino acids. CDR1 is SQVTM and CDR2 is ANQGSEA in the germline V gene. V dropped 6 bases and J dropped 0; count of bases not matched to a gene: 9. The CDR3 here is CSVASGTASTDTQYF. CDR3 DNA: TGCAGCGTCGCCTCCGGGACAGCAAGCACAGATACGCAGTATTTT.

The V call is TRBV27, the J call TRBJ2-2; 15 bases are a match to TRBD2. In germline, CDR1 is MNHEY, CDR2 SMNVEV (reference sequence). This CDR3 has 17 residues. Trimming cost V 6 bases and J 2 bases; bases outside gene matches: 4. The CDR3 coding sequence is TGTGCCAGCAGCCTGGGACTAGCGGGAGGAAACACCGGGGAGCTGTTTTTT. This encodes CASSLGLAGGNTGELFF.

This clone is medium-sized by share. The rearrangement uses TRBV7-6 and TRBJ2-3; the match to TRBD1 covers 8 bases. This CDR3 has 14 amino acids. V dropped 5 bases and J dropped 2; count of bases not matched to a gene: 3. Germline values: CDR1 SGHVS, CDR2 FNYEAQ. The chain's CDR3 is CASSMTGATDTQYF. DNA of the CDR3: TGTGCCAGCAGCATGACAGGGGCCACAGATACGCAGTATTTT.

This clone was counted at least ten times. This rearrangement joins TRBV2 to TRBJ2-5, with 11 positions matching TRBD2. Trimming took 8 bases from V and 5 from J; bases not matched to a gene: 7. This CDR3 has 14 amino acids. CDR1 and CDR2 (germline): SNHLY, FYNNEI. DNA of the CDR3: TGTGCCAGCGCCACTAGCGGGAGTTGGGAGACCCAGTACTTC. Translating it yields CASATSGSWETQYF.

In its sample, this clone was seen many times. The genes are TRBV28 and TRBJ1-1, with a weak D call TRBD1 (6 bases). The germline CDR1 and CDR2 sequences are MDHEN and SYDVKM. The CDR3 loop spans 13 amino acids. Trimming cost V 6 bases and J 4 bases, with 12 bases left between them. The CDR3 protein is CASRGAVFTEAFF. CDR3 nucleotide sequence: TGTGCCAGCAGGGGGGCGGTCTTCACTGAAGCTTTCTTT.

This clone was recorded at least ten times. The chain uses TRBV7-3 and TRBJ1-1; D possibly corresponds to TRBD1 (5 bases). In germline, CDR1 is SGHTA, CDR2 FQGTGA. CDR3 length: 15 amino acids. Trimming cost V 5 bases and J 8 bases, with 21 bases left between them. CDR3 in DNA: TGTGCCAGCAGCCCAATGCCAGGGCTCGGTTGGGAAGCTTTCTTT. It codes for CASSPMPGLGWEAFF.

The CDR3 DNA is TGTGCCAGCAGTTCCGCGGGGGGCACAGGGCTTGGCTACACCTTC. Its protein is CASSSAGGTGLGYTF. V and J are TRBV27 and TRBJ1-2; weak D call: TRBD1 (6 bases). The CDR3 contains 15 residues. V was pared by 4 bases and J by 7 bases, with 19 bases between. Germline values: CDR1 MNHEY, CDR2 SMNVEV (reference sequence).

Relative to its sample, this clone is medium-sized. The chain is built from TRBV14 and TRBJ1-1, with 8 bases that match TRBD1. The germline V gene encodes CDR1 SGHDN and CDR2 FVKESK. This CDR3 has 14 residues. Trimming removed 6 bases from V and 3 bases from J; junction bases left unmatched: 6. CDR3 sequence (DNA): TGTGCCAGCAGGCAAAACAGGGGGGACACTGAAGCTTTCTTT. It is translated as CASRQNRGDTEAFF.